Reported below is one TCR beta chain. The antigen remains undetermined. Mouse gene names and germline throughout. The read is 1 residue too short to cover the CDR3 end, so that end is filled in from the germline J gene. CDR3 sequences, V/J genes, frequencies and template counts came from survey-depth TCRbeta sequencing. The method was immunoSEQ multiplex PCR; TCRdb's version includes in-frame clones alone and lacks a portion of them. The sample contains some 47,000 clones, around 70% of which appear only once. Trimming removed 6 bases at V and 0 bases at J, with 8 bases between. This CDR3 has 13 amino acids. The V gene's germline CDR1 is SGHND and CDR2 FRSKSL. The sample is drawn from a study of tissue T cells after allogeneic stem cell transplantation. General study results and limits: The patient cohort was small and clinically heterogeneous, with limited sampling depth. Anatomically similar tissues had similar TCR repertoires within each patient.

Sequenced material: sorted cells pooled from one or two spleens. The V and J genes are TRBV15 and TRBJ1-1; TRBD1 is a possible D gene (6 bases). The receptor was derived from a pool of C57BL/6 mice in good health. Partial CDR3 DNA: TGTGCCAGCAGAGGACAGCCAAACACAGAAGTCTTC. Protein: CASRGQPNTEVF. The CDR3, in full, reads CASRGQPNTEVFF.